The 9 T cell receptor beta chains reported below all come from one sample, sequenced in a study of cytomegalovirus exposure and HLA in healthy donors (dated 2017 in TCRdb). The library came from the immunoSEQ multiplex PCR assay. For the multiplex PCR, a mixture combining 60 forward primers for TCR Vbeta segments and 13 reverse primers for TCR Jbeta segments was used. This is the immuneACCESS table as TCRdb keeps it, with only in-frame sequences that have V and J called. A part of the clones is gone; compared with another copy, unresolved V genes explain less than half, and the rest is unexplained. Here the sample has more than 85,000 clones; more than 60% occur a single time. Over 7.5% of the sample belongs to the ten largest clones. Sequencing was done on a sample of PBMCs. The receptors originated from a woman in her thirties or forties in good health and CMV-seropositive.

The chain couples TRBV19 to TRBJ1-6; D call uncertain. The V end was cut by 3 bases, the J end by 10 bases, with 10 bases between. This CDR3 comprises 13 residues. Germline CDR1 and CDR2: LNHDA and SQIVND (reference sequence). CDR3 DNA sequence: TGTGCCAGTAGTATTGAGCGAACATCACCCCTCCACTTT. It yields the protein CASSIERTSPLHF.

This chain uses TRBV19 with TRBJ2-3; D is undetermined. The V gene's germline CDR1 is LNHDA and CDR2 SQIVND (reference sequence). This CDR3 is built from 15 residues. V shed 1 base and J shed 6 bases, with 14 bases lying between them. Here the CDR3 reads CASSIGAATADTQYF. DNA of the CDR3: TGTGCCAGTAGTATAGGGGCAGCTACGGCGGATACGCAGTATTTT. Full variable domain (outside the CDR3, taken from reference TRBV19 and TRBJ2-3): DGGITQSPKYLFRKEGQNVTLSCEQNLNHDAMYWYRQDPGQGLRLIYYSQIVNDFQKGDIAEGYSVSREKKESFPLTVTSAQKNPTAFYLCASSIGAATADTQYFGPGTRLTVL.

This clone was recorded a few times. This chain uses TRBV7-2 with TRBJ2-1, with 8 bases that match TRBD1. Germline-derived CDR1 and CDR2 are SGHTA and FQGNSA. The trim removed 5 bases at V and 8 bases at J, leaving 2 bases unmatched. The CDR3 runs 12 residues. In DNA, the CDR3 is TGTGCCAGCAGCCAGGGGGCATATGAGCAGTTCTTC. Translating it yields CASSQGAYEQFF.

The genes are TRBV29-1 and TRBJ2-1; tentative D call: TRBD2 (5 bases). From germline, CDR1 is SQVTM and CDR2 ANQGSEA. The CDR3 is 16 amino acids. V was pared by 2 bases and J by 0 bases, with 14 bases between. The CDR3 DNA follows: TGCAGCGTTGAATTCTTGGAGGCCAGCTCCTACAATGAGCAGTTCTTC. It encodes CSVEFLEASSYNEQFF.

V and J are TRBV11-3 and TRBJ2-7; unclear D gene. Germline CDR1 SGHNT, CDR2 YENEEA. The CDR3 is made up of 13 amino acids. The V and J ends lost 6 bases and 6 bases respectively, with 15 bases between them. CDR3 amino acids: CASSLGPAREQYF. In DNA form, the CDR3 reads TGTGCCAGCAGTTTGGGCCCTGCCCGCGAGCAGTACTTC.

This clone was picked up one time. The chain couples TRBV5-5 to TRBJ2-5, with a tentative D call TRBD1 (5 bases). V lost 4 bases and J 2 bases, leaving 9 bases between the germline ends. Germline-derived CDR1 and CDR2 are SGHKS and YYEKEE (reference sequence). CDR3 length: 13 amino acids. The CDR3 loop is CASSLQGQETQYF. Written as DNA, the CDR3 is TGTGCCAGCAGCCTCCAGGGTCAAGAGACCCAGTACTTC. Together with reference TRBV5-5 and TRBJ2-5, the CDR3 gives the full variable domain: DAGVTQSPTHLIKTRGQQVTLRCSPISGHKSVSWYQQVLGQGPQFIFQYYEKEERGRGNFPDRFSARQFPNYSSELNVNALLLGDSALYLCASSLQGQETQYFGPGTRLLVL.

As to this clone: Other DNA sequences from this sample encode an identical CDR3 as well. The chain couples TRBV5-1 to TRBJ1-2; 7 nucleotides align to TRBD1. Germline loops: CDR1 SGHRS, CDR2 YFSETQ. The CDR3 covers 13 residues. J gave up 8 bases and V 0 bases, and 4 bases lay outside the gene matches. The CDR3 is CASSLGQGHGYTF. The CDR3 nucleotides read TGCGCCAGCAGCTTGGGACAGGGACACGGCTACACCTTC.

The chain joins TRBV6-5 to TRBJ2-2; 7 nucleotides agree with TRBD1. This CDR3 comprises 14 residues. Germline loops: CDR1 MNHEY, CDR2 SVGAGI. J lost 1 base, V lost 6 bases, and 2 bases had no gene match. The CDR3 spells CASRNRGNTGELFF. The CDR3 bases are TGTGCCAGCAGAAACAGGGGGAACACCGGGGAGCTGTTTTTT.

CDR3 amino acids: CASRSGEWVENEQFF. The CDR3 bases are TGCGCCAGCAGATCCGGGGAATGGGTTGAGAATGAGCAGTTCTTC. The rearrangement links TRBV5-1 to TRBJ2-1; D is perhaps TRBD2 (5 bases). Trimming took off 5 bases at V and 7 bases at J, with 19 bases between the two ends. CDR1 is SGHRS and CDR2 is YFSETQ in the germline V gene. CDR3 length: 15 amino acids.